Included here is one TCR beta chain sequence, with context. Original data processing: Cell counts per sample came from amplifying reference gene primers. The repertoire was sequenced with immunoSEQ multiplex PCR; TCRdb's copy has only in-frame clones and lacks some. That table is the source of V, J and clone size, and D and trimming were worked out from the DNA. This sample has about 60,000 clones, with roughly 84% found just once. Seattle patients were enrolled during active infection and followed longitudinally. The data stem from a study of blood T cell repertoires in COVID-19. Overall study: The study drew acute and convalescent COVID-19 samples from the United States, Italy and Spain. From T cells, B-cell-depleted T cells, or PBMCs came the material, which was cDNA or gDNA.

Germline lookup yields CDR1 MNHNY and CDR2 SVGAGI (reference sequence). CDR3 length: 17 amino acids. The V and J ends lost 5 bases and 2 bases, in that order; junction bases with no gene match: 9. The source material was peripheral blood. The chain joins TRBV6-6 to TRBJ2-5, with 12 bases that match TRBD2. This sequence originates from a man aged 55 to 70 with COVID-19, enrolled during active disease. This chain's CDR3 is CASSPSLAGGRQETQYF. CDR3 nucleotides: TGTGCCAGCAGTCCGTCCCTAGCGGGAGGGCGTCAAGAGACCCAGTACTTC.